The 18 T cell receptor beta chains below all came from one sample that was sequenced in a study of control samples from healthy donors and cancer patients. Data came from immunoSEQ multiplex PCR; TCRdb stores just in-frame clones and leaves some out. The sample lists about 160,000 clones; roughly 95% were seen once. The sample was blood. These receptors all stem from a woman aged 25 to 39 in good health.

This chain uses TRBV5-5 with TRBJ1-5, with 7 bases lining up with TRBD1. Germline CDR1 reads SGHKS; CDR2 reads YYEKEE (reference sequence). With V trimmed by 3 bases and J by 4 bases, 13 bases remained unmatched. The CDR3 contains 17 residues. The CDR3 is CASSSQGGGGPNQPQHF. The DNA for the CDR3 is TGTGCCAGCAGCTCACAGGGTGGAGGGGGCCCAAATCAGCCCCAGCATTTT.

The chain employs TRBV7-9 and TRBJ1-1; 7 positions agree with TRBD1. This CDR3 contains 13 residues. The germline V gene has CDR1 SEHNR and CDR2 FQNEAQ (reference sequence). Trimming cost V 5 bases and J 4 bases; bases outside gene matches: 4. In nucleotides, the CDR3 is TGTGCCAGCAGCAGGTCAGGGGGCACTGAAGCTTTCTTT. It specifies CASSRSGGTEAFF.

To note about this clone: Distinct nucleotide sequences in the sample also encode this CDR3. This chain joins TRBV29-1 and TRBJ1-4, with no clear D. The germline V gene encodes CDR1 SQVTM and CDR2 ANQGSEA. The ends were cut back, 3 bases at V and 4 bases at J, with 3 bases in the middle. There are 11 residues in the CDR3. The CDR3 protein is CSVEDNEKLFF. CDR3 nucleotide sequence: TGCAGCGTTGAGGATAATGAAAAACTGTTTTTT.

This clone appeared once. This rearrangement joins TRBV24-1 to TRBJ2-6; D is undetermined. Trimming stripped 4 bases from V and 2 bases from J, with 2 bases between. In germline, CDR1 is KGHDR, CDR2 SFDVKD. The CDR3 has 13 amino acids. CDR3 sequence (DNA): TGTGCCACCAGTGAAGCTGGGGCCAACGTCCTGACTTTC. It encodes CATSEAGANVLTF.

The DNA for the CDR3 is TGTGCCAGCAGTACCGGGACTAGCGGGACTGGGGAGACCCAGTACTTC. Translation: CASSTGTSGTGETQYF. The V gene is TRBV9, the J gene TRBJ2-5; TRBD2 agrees at 13 bases. Trimming at V came to 5 bases and at J to 5 bases, leaving 9 bases not matched to a gene. The V gene's germline CDR1 is SGDLS and CDR2 YYNGEE. The CDR3 consists of 16 residues.

V usage is TRBV2 and J usage is TRBJ1-3, with D tentatively TRBD1 (6 bases). Deletions cut 7 bases from V and 7 bases from J, with 17 bases between. The germline gives CDR1 SNHLY, CDR2 FYNNEI. The CDR3 consists of 14 residues. The CDR3 protein is CASKSPGTSNTIYF. CDR3 nucleotide sequence: TGTGCCAGCAAGTCTCCCGGGACATCGAACACCATATATTTT.

The chain uses TRBV15 and TRBJ1-5, with TRBD1 as a possible D gene (6 bases). The V gene's germline CDR1 is LNHNV and CDR2 YYDKDF (reference sequence). The V gene lost 6 bases and the J gene lost 9 bases, with 18 bases spanning the gap. The CDR3 has 14 residues. The CDR3 here is CATSSKGEVRPQHF. The CDR3, as DNA: TGTGCCACCAGTTCTAAGGGGGAAGTAAGGCCCCAGCATTTT.

CDR3 nucleotide sequence: TGTGCCAGTGCTGTTTGGGGGACGACCTACGAGCAGTACTTC. This codes for CASAVWGTTYEQYF. The rearrangement uses TRBV3-1 (or the pseudogene TRBV3-2) and TRBJ2-7; the D gene could be TRBD1 or TRBD2 (5 bases each). The V gene lost 9 bases and the J gene lost 2 bases, with 17 bases spanning the gap. The V gene's germline CDR1 is LGHDT and CDR2 YNNKEL (reference sequence). The CDR3 contains 14 residues.

This sequence joins TRBV14 and TRBJ2-1; tentative D call: TRBD2 (6 bases). Germline V gives CDR1 SGHDN, CDR2 FVKESK. The CDR3 contains 15 residues. The V and J ends lost 2 bases and 4 bases respectively, with 12 bases between them. CDR3 residues: CASSQFIAAYNEQFF. CDR3 nucleotides: TGTGCCAGCAGCCAATTCATAGCGGCATACAATGAGCAGTTCTTC.

The rearrangement joins TRBV11-2 to TRBJ2-7; D is uncertain. CDR1 is SGHAT and CDR2 is FQNNGV in the germline V gene. V was pared by 0 bases and J by 7 bases, with 7 bases between. CDR3 length: 12 amino acids. Written as DNA, the CDR3 is TGTGCCAGCAGCTTAGATTTTGGGGAGCAGTACTTC. As protein: CASSLDFGEQYF.

A single count supports this clone. The chain couples TRBV4-2 to TRBJ2-3, with a weak D call TRBD1 (5 bases). Deletions cut 1 base from V and 6 bases from J, with 17 bases between. The CDR3 runs 16 residues. Germline CDR1 and CDR2: LGHNA and YNFKEQ. The CDR3 sequence is CASSQAFGALEDTQYF. In DNA, the CDR3 is TGTGCCAGCAGCCAAGCTTTTGGGGCCCTTGAGGATACGCAGTATTTT.

The V call is TRBV3-1 (or the pseudogene TRBV3-2), the J call TRBJ2-5, with 8 bases identical to TRBD2. With 0 bases clipped from V and 2 bases from J, the junction kept 5 bases outside the gene matches. The germline V gene encodes CDR1 LGHDT and CDR2 YNNKEL (reference sequence). The CDR3 runs to 16 residues. CDR3: CASSQDASGLQETQYF. In nucleotides, the CDR3 is TGTGCCAGCAGCCAAGACGCTAGCGGGCTACAAGAGACCCAGTACTTC.

V gene TRBV5-8 combines with J gene TRBJ2-3; no clear D gene. V was trimmed by 1 base and J by 1 base, leaving 4 bases between them. CDR1 is SGHTS, CDR2 YDEGEE, per germline. This CDR3 is 13 amino acids long. CDR3 DNA sequence: TGTGCCAGCAGCTTGCGCGGCACAGATACGCAGTATTTT. It is translated as CASSLRGTDTQYF.

The chain uses TRBV2 and TRBJ2-7; maybe TRBD2 (6 bases). V gave up 7 bases and J gave up 1 base, with 8 bases separating them. Germline assignment: CDR1 SNHLY and CDR2 FYNNEI. This CDR3 comprises 12 residues. CDR3: CASKRESYEQYF. The CDR3 DNA reads TGTGCCAGCAAACGGGAGTCCTACGAGCAGTACTTC.

This chain links TRBV5-1 with TRBJ1-3; D remains ambiguous. This CDR3 spans 13 amino acids. The germline gives CDR1 SGHRS, CDR2 YFSETQ. Trimming left V 4 bases short and J 5 bases short, with 10 bases between. The CDR3 nucleotides are TGCGCCAGCAGCCCCTCTCCTAGAAACACCATATATTTT. Its translation is CASSPSPRNTIYF.

In its sample, this clone was seen once. This rearrangement joins TRBV4-2 to TRBJ1-5, with D maybe TRBD1 (5 bases). V lost 0 bases and J lost 7, with 7 bases in between. Germline assignment: CDR1 LGHNA and CDR2 YNFKEQ. The CDR3 loop spans 13 amino acids. This chain's CDR3 is CASSQEGGQPQHF. The CDR3 bases are TGTGCCAGCAGCCAAGAGGGGGGGCAGCCCCAGCATTTT.

This sequence joins TRBV9 and TRBJ2-1; TRBD2 is a possible D gene (5 bases). The germline CDR1 and CDR2 sequences are SGDLS and YYNGEE. V shed 0 bases and J shed 3 bases, with 10 bases lying between them. This CDR3 contains 15 residues. CDR3 amino acids: CASSVGAENYNEQFF. Here the CDR3 DNA reads TGTGCCAGCAGCGTAGGAGCGGAAAACTACAATGAGCAGTTCTTC. The full variable domain, in which reference TRBV9 and TRBJ2-1 provide the parts outside the CDR3, is DSGVTQTPKHLITATGQRVTLRCSPRSGDLSVYWYQQSLDQGLQFLIQYYNGEERAKGNILERFSAQQFPDLHSELNLSSLELGDSALYFCASSVGAENYNEQFFGPGTRLTVL.

This chain joins TRBV24-1 and TRBJ2-1; possibly TRBD2 for D (6 bases). This CDR3 has 14 residues. Germline V gene sequence: CDR1 KGHDR, CDR2 SFDVKD. V lost 1 base, J lost 6 bases, and 9 bases lay in between. DNA for the CDR3: TGTGCCACCAGTGATTTTGGGGGGTCCAATGAGCAGTTCTTC. As protein: CATSDFGGSNEQFF.